The 22 T cell receptor beta chains in this list originate from one sample, sequenced in a study of cytomegalovirus exposure and HLA in healthy donors. With 60 Vbeta and 13 Jbeta primers, the PCR was carried out. TCRdb's table, derived via immunoSEQ multiplex PCR, lists solely in-frame clones and lacks some. The data show approximately 150,000 clones, around 77% seen once. Source material: PBMCs. The origin of the receptors is a man aged 35 to 55 in good health and CMV-seronegative.

This clone was picked up a small number of times. This chain joins TRBV29-1 and TRBJ2-3; no clear D. Germline V CDR1 and CDR2: SQVTM, ANQGSEA. The CDR3 extends over 10 amino acids. V was cut by 5 bases and J by 7 bases, with 7 bases left in between. The CDR3 coding sequence is TGCAGCGTTCGTCAGAATACGCAGTATTTT. Protein sequence: CSVRQNTQYF.

This clone occurred a few times. The chain combines TRBV30 with TRBJ2-3; no firm D call. With 1 base removed from V and 6 bases from J, the gap between germline ends came to 20 bases. CDR1 and CDR2 (germline): GTSNPN, SVGIG (reference sequence). There are 16 residues in the CDR3. The CDR3 DNA reads as TGTGCCTGGAGTGGTACTAATGAGGTCCCCGTCGATACGCAGTATTTT. It yields the protein CAWSGTNEVPVDTQYF.

V and J are TRBV19 and TRBJ2-7; TRBD1 matches at 9 bases. This CDR3 contains 13 residues. With V trimmed by 5 bases and J by 5 bases, 4 bases remained unmatched. The germline V gene has CDR1 LNHDA and CDR2 SQIVND (reference sequence). CDR3 sequence: CASSRTGENEQYV. As DNA, the CDR3 is TGTGCCAGTAGTCGGACAGGGGAGAACGAGCAGTACGTC.

The genes are TRBV23-1 and TRBJ2-7; a weak D match, TRBD1 (6 bases). TRBV23-1 is sorted into the ORF group, with uncertain function. V lost 0 bases to trimming and J lost 0 bases, with 15 bases between them. CDR3 length: 17 residues. CDR3 bases: TGCGCCAGCAGTCAATCCGCCCCTCGACAGGACTCCTACGAGCAGTACGTC. It translates to CASSQSAPRQDSYEQYV.

The table lists this clone with a few counts. The chain joins TRBV27 to TRBJ2-5; no definite D call. The J call could be wrong; TRBJ2-7 is a better fit for the DNA end. The germline CDR1 and CDR2 sequences are MNHEY and SMNVEV (reference sequence). The CDR3 is 14 residues long. CDR3: CASKLQAADYEQYF. The CDR3 DNA reads TGTGCCAGCAAACTCCAGGCGGCCGACTACGAGCAGTACTTC.

This clone was seen more than once but under ten times. The chain links TRBV4-1 to TRBJ2-1, with 7 bases lining up with TRBD1. From germline, CDR1 is MGHRA and CDR2 YSYEKL. V trimming: 1 base; J trimming: 10 bases; junction bases outside the gene matches: 22. CDR3 length: 19 amino acids. The CDR3 DNA reads TGCGCCAGCAGCCAAGGCCCGGGATGGGTGGGACAGATAAAGAACGAGCAGTTCTTC. Residues: CASSQGPGWVGQIKNEQFF.

The sample holds a few counts of this clone. V is TRBV4-1 and J is TRBJ1-1; 7 positions match TRBD1. The germline V gene encodes CDR1 MGHRA and CDR2 YSYEKL. V shed 4 bases, J shed 2 bases, and the junction held 4 bases outside the gene matches. The CDR3 spans 14 residues. CDR3 protein: CASSLRGINTEAFF. The CDR3 DNA follows: TGCGCCAGCAGCCTCAGGGGGATCAACACTGAAGCTTTCTTT.

The sample holds one count of this clone. This chain uses TRBV7-9 with TRBJ2-5; the match to TRBD2 covers 13 bases. Trimming at V came to 5 bases and at J to 4 bases, leaving 10 bases not matched to a gene. The germline V gene has CDR1 SEHNR and CDR2 FQNEAQ (reference sequence). This CDR3 is 17 amino acids long. CDR3 protein: CASSPFRTSGSSETQYF. In nucleotides, the CDR3 is TGTGCCAGCAGCCCTTTCAGGACTAGCGGGAGCTCAGAGACCCAGTACTTC.

The rearrangement joins TRBV6-4 to TRBJ2-3, with TRBD1 identical over 7 bases. Germline-derived CDR1 and CDR2 are MRHNA and SNTAGT. The CDR3 has 14 amino acids. The ends lost 6 bases at V and 3 bases at J; junction bases unmatched: 6. DNA of the CDR3: TGTGCCAGCAGCTCAGGGGGAAGGACAGATACGCAGTATTTT. Translation: CASSSGGRTDTQYF.

The chain couples TRBV28 to TRBJ2-7; D might be TRBD2 (6 bases). CDR3 size: 14 residues. Germline lookup yields CDR1 MDHEN and CDR2 SYDVKM. Trimming stripped 6 bases from V and 1 base from J, with 13 bases between. The CDR3 nucleotides are TGTGCCAGCAGACCTGTTGGGACTTCCTACGAGCAGTACTTC. Its protein is CASRPVGTSYEQYF.

The chain joins TRBV19 to TRBJ2-1; TRBD2 agrees at 10 bases. The CDR3 has 16 residues. With 3 bases clipped from V and 4 bases from J, the junction kept 6 bases outside the gene matches. Looked up from germline, CDR1 is LNHDA and CDR2 is SQIVND (reference sequence). CDR3 sequence: CASSMFLAGAYNEQFF. CDR3 coding DNA: TGTGCCAGTAGTATGTTTCTAGCGGGAGCATACAATGAGCAGTTCTTC.

V and J are TRBV6-4 and TRBJ2-7; TRBD1 matches at 7 bases. Germline values: CDR1 MRHNA, CDR2 SNTAGT. CDR3 length: 16 amino acids. V lost 2 bases and J lost 4; bases outside the gene matches: 11. The CDR3 nucleotides read TGTGCCAGCAGTGACCCCCGGGACAGTGGTCAATACGAGCAGTACTTC. Encoded protein: CASSDPRDSGQYEQYF.

The chain carries TRBV15 and TRBJ2-7; a weak D match, TRBD1 (6 bases). Germline loops: CDR1 LNHNV, CDR2 YYDKDF (reference sequence). The CDR3 consists of 14 residues. Trimming pared 4 bases from V and 2 bases from J, leaving 12 bases between. The CDR3 nucleotides read TGTGCCACCAGCATTCTCAGGACAGCCTACGAGCAGTACTTC. This gives the protein CATSILRTAYEQYF.

The CDR3 coding sequence is TGTGCCAGCAGCCCCACCACAGGGCCGGTTATGAACACTGAAGCTTTCTTT. This translates into CASSPTTGPVMNTEAFF. The chain couples TRBV11-2 to TRBJ1-1; D is perhaps TRBD1 (6 bases). The CDR3 totals 17 residues. The V gene's germline CDR1 is SGHAT and CDR2 FQNNGV. Trimming stripped 5 bases from V and 0 bases from J, with 19 bases between.

The chain carries TRBV4-2 and TRBJ2-1; 10 nucleotides agree with TRBD1. J was trimmed by 5 bases and V by 2 bases; bases with no gene match: 3. Per germline, CDR1 LGHNA and CDR2 YNFKEQ. The CDR3 spans 15 residues. The CDR3 is CASSQPGQGNNEQFF. In DNA form, the CDR3 reads TGTGCCAGCAGCCAACCGGGACAGGGGAACAATGAGCAGTTCTTC.

Only a few counts were recorded for this clone. The rearrangement links TRBV4-1 to TRBJ2-1; tentatively, D is TRBD2 (6 bases). V was cut by 4 bases and J by 9 bases, with 22 bases left in between. CDR1 and CDR2 (germline): MGHRA, YSYEKL. The CDR3 runs to 16 residues. Written as DNA, the CDR3 is TGCGCCAGCAGCCCGGAAGGAGCGGGTCCCTGGGGTGAGCAGTTCTTC. Translated, it gives CASSPEGAGPWGEQFF.

The gene calls are TRBV5-1 and TRBJ2-7; 8 bases agree with TRBD2. The V gene's germline CDR1 is SGHRS and CDR2 YFSETQ. V shed 5 bases, J shed 5 bases, and the junction held 6 bases outside the gene matches. This CDR3 region has 13 residues. The CDR3 nucleotides are TGCGCCAGCAGTCCCAGCGGGAGCCACGAGCAGTACTTC. It specifies CASSPSGSHEQYF.

The rearrangement joins TRBV7-9 to TRBJ2-3; D is possibly TRBD2 (6 bases). The CDR3 extends over 15 amino acids. With 9 bases removed from V and 5 bases from J, the gap between germline ends came to 21 bases. In germline, CDR1 is SEHNR, CDR2 FQNEAQ (reference sequence). CDR3 coding DNA: TGTGCCAGAAGCCCGGGACTCACGCAGGTAGATACGCAGTATTTT. Its translation is CARSPGLTQVDTQYF.

V and J are TRBV5-1 and TRBJ1-1; possibly TRBD1 for D (5 bases). Germline CDR1 reads SGHRS; CDR2 reads YFSETQ. CDR3 size: 14 residues. Trimming pared 4 bases from V and 4 bases from J, leaving 14 bases between. This CDR3 reads CASSGWDGGTEAFF. In nucleotides, the CDR3 is TGCGCCAGCAGCGGATGGGACGGGGGCACTGAAGCTTTCTTT.

V gene TRBV6-6 combines with J gene TRBJ1-5; TRBD1 agrees at 9 bases. After removal of 6 bases from V and 0 bases from J, the junction contained 6 bases not matched to a gene. Germline V CDR1 and CDR2: MNHNY, SVGAGI (reference sequence). The CDR3 length is 16 residues. This CDR3 reads CASRGRQGDSNQPQHF. CDR3 nucleotide sequence: TGTGCCAGCAGGGGGAGACAGGGGGATAGCAATCAGCCCCAGCATTTT.

The V call is TRBV28, the J call TRBJ2-3, with 9 bases lining up with TRBD1. The CDR3 runs to 17 residues. After removal of 4 bases from V and 2 bases from J, the junction contained 10 bases not matched to a gene. Germline V CDR1 and CDR2: MDHEN, SYDVKM. The DNA of the CDR3 is TGTGCCAGCAGTTCCCTCTGGACAGGGGACCCCACAGATACGCAGTATTTT. Its protein is CASSSLWTGDPTDTQYF.

This rearrangement joins TRBV28 to TRBJ1-1; unclear D gene. The V gene's germline CDR1 is MDHEN and CDR2 SYDVKM. The germline V and J ends were trimmed by 5 bases and 10 bases, with 26 bases remaining between them. The CDR3 covers 16 residues. The CDR3 region is CASSAISSPRTGRAFF. DNA for the CDR3: TGTGCCAGCAGTGCCATTTCGAGCCCAAGAACCGGGAGAGCTTTCTTT.